The 5 T cell receptor beta chains reported below all come from one sample, sequenced in a study of CD8 T cells in ankylosing spondylitis. These receptors have no known antigen. TCRdb re-derived calls from the 5' RACE reads in MiXCR, one entry per CDR3 protein. The sample holds 400,000 to 450,000 distinct CDR3 sequences, roughly 15% seen once. Study results and caveats: Among TCR beta sequences, a motif of roughly 8 highly homologous variants appeared characteristic of ankylosing spondylitis blood.

The material sequenced was blood, either unsorted or a sorted T cell fraction (not recorded which). These receptors all stem from a male donor with ankylosing spondylitis.

This clonotype was counted a few times. V is TRBV7-2 and J is TRBJ2-4; tentatively, D is TRBD2 (6 bases). Between the trimmed V and J ends, which lost 1 base and 8 bases, there was a span of 9 bases. CDR1 and CDR2 (germline): SGHTA, FQGNSA. The length of the CDR3 is 13 residues. This CDR3 reads CASSLGRADIQYF. DNA of the CDR3: TGTGCCAGCAGCTTAGGGAGGGCGGACATTCAGTACTTC.

The V gene is TRBV20-1, the J gene TRBJ2-5; D possibly uses TRBD1 or TRBD2 (5 bases each). Trimming removed 3 bases at V and 6 bases at J, with 17 bases between. This CDR3 comprises 14 residues. The germline CDR1 and CDR2 sequences are DFQATT and SNEGSKA (reference sequence). The CDR3 reads CSASRDPSVKTQYF. The CDR3 DNA sequence: TGCAGTGCTAGTCGGGACCCCAGTGTTAAGACCCAGTACTTC.

This clonotype has only a few counts. The chain links TRBV15 to TRBJ2-1; D gene ambiguous. The CDR3 is made up of 14 amino acids. The germline CDR1 and CDR2 sequences are LNHNV and YYDKDF (reference sequence). Trimming removed 0 bases from V and 5 bases from J, with 8 bases in between. Here the CDR3 reads CATSRDWQNNEQFF. The CDR3 DNA is TGTGCCACCAGCAGAGATTGGCAGAACAATGAGCAGTTCTTC.

The gene calls are TRBV5-1 and TRBJ2-7; D not certain. Germline CDR1 SGHRS, CDR2 YFSETQ. The CDR3 contains 12 residues. The V end lost 4 bases, the J end lost 3 bases, and 8 bases lay between the germline ends. CDR3 amino acids: CASSASLYEQYF. In DNA form, the CDR3 reads TGCGCCAGCAGCGCTTCCCTCTACGAGCAGTACTTC.

This clonotype occurred a few times. This rearrangement joins TRBV2 to TRBJ1-3; no definite D call. The V end was cut by 7 bases, the J end by 3 bases, with 10 bases between. Germline V CDR1 and CDR2: SNHLY, FYNNEI. The CDR3 consists of 13 residues. The CDR3 spells CASNPGYGNTIYF. Written as DNA, the CDR3 is TGTGCCAGCAACCCGGGATATGGAAACACCATATATTTT. Combining the CDR3 with reference TRBV2 and TRBJ1-3 gives the whole variable domain EPEVTQTPSHQVTQMGQEVILRCVPISNHLYFYWYRQILGQKVEFLVSFYNNEISEKSEIFDDQFSVERPDGSNFTLKIRSTKLEDSAMYFCASNPGYGNTIYFGEGSWLTVV.